These T cell receptor beta chains were read from a single sample in a study of blood T cell repertoires in COVID-19. Method: immunoSEQ multiplex PCR; TCRdb's copy keeps in-frame clones and lacks some. The data hold 190,000 or so clones, with about 93% observed a single time. The sequencing input was peripheral blood. Receptor source: a man between 25 and 39 years old with COVID-19, enrolled during active disease. The CDR3 runs from the conserved cysteine through the conserved F or W. Fields, in order: V gene, clone size, D gene, J gene, CDR3 protein, CDR3 DNA. A D gene is named only where the DNA matches it firmly. The size entry is marked missing in some rows and otherwise reads once, few, many or a size class.

TRBV3-1/TRBV3-2	.	.	TRBJ2-7	CASSPELAAYEQYF	TGTGCCAGCAGTCCCGAACTAGCAGCCTACGAGCAGTACTTC
TRBV7-2	.	.	TRBJ2-7	CASSSDRSYEQYF	TGTGCCAGCAGCTCGGACAGATCCTACGAGCAGTACTTC
TRBV6-5	.	TRBD1	TRBJ1-5	CASRSRGLSNQPQHF	TGTGCCAGCAGATCCAGGGGGCTTAGCAATCAGCCCCAGCATTTT
TRBV19	.	TRBD1	TRBJ2-3	CASSIQGVGDTQYF	TGTGCCAGTAGTATACAGGGGGTGGGGGATACGCAGTATTTT
TRBV24-1	.	.	TRBJ1-1	CATSDRGGTEAFF	TGTGCCACCAGTGACCGGGGGGGGACTGAAGCTTTCTTT
TRBV10-3	.	.	TRBJ2-5	CAISEGGSQGETQYF	TGTGCCATCAGTGAGGGGGGCAGTCAGGGGGAGACCCAGTACTTC
TRBV10-1	.	.	TRBJ1-3	CASSRESGNTIYF	TGCGCCAGTTCTAGAGAATCTGGAAACACCATATATTTT
TRBV10-3	.	TRBD1	TRBJ1-5	CAISGGQGNQPQHF	TGTGCCATCAGTGGGGGACAGGGGAATCAGCCCCAGCATTTT
TRBV4-1	.	TRBD1	TRBJ2-2	CASSPTLTGRGSTGELFF	TGCGCCAGCAGCCCGACTCTGACAGGGCGTGGTAGCACCGGGGAGCTGTTTTTT
TRBV10-2	.	.	TRBJ1-1	CASSESIAEAFF	TGCGCCAGCAGTGAGTCGATAGCTGAAGCTTTCTTT
TRBV27	.	TRBD1	TRBJ1-2	CASSLDGRGIPGYTF	TGTGCCAGCAGTCTGGATGGCAGGGGGATTCCTGGCTACACCTTC
TRBV6-5	.	.	TRBJ1-2	CASSYSGGGYGYTF	TGTGCCAGCAGTTACTCGGGAGGGGGGTATGGCTACACCTTC
TRBV10-3	.	TRBD1	TRBJ2-7	CAISSRGQGNEQYF	TGTGCCATCAGTTCCAGGGGGCAGGGGAACGAGCAGTACTTC
TRBV5-5	.	TRBD2	TRBJ2-4	CASSWTLAGAILAKNIQYF	TGTGCCAGCAGCTGGACCCTAGCGGGAGCCATCCTAGCCAAAAACATTCAGTACTTC
TRBV25-1	few	.	TRBJ1-6	CASSQGHSPLHF	TGTGCCAGCAGCCAGGGGCATTCACCCCTCCACTTT
TRBV15	.	.	TRBJ1-4	CATSSPGSSNEKLFF	TGTGCCACCAGCAGCCCGGGTTCCTCTAATGAAAAACTGTTTTTT
TRBV30	.	.	TRBJ1-5	CAWSDRGNQPQHF	TGTGCCTGGAGTGACAGGGGCAATCAGCCCCAGCATTTT
TRBV30	.	TRBD2	TRBJ2-1	CAWTVGDSGGFRQFF	TGTGCCTGGACTGTAGGGGATAGCGGGGGGTTCCGGCAGTTCTTC
TRBV6-4	.	.	TRBJ2-4	CARTSTHFQYF	TGTGCCAGGACAAGTACCCACTTTCAGTACTTC
TRBV3-1/TRBV3-2	.	.	TRBJ2-1	CASALGKEQFF	TGTGCCAGCGCGCTAGGTAAGGAGCAGTTCTTC
TRBV12-3/TRBV12-4	.	.	TRBJ1-1	CASSLSSRQAAFF	TGTGCCAGCAGTTTGAGTTCCAGGCAAGCAGCTTTCTTT
TRBV6-5	.	TRBD1	TRBJ1-2	CASSYQTDRGKGYTF	TGTGCCAGCAGTTACCAGACGGACAGGGGGAAGGGCTACACCTTC
TRBV6-5	once	TRBD1	TRBJ2-7	CASSYSTGEHYEQYF	TGTGCCAGCAGTTACTCGACAGGGGAACACTACGAGCAGTACTTC
TRBV5-1	.	.	TRBJ1-3	CASSLAPSSGNTIYF	TGCGCCAGCAGCTTGGCGCCGAGCTCTGGAAACACCATATATTTT
TRBV19	.	TRBD1	TRBJ1-2	CASSIAGTGAYGYTF	TGTGCCAGTAGTATAGCCGGGACAGGGGCCTATGGCTACACCTTC
TRBV6-5	.	.	TRBJ1-4	CASRTSTNEKLFF	TGTGCCAGTCGGACTTCAACTAATGAAAAACTGTTTTTT
TRBV6-1	.	.	TRBJ1-6	CASSEMSTNNSPLHF	TGTGCCAGCAGTGAAATGTCTACTAATAATTCACCCCTCCACTTT
TRBV5-5	.	.	TRBJ1-5	CASSGGPLDQPQHF	TGTGCCAGCAGCGGAGGACCGCTAGATCAGCCCCAGCATTTT
TRBV9	.	.	TRBJ2-7	CASSPGDSLSEQYF	TGTGCCAGCAGCCCGGGGGACAGTTTATCGGAGCAGTACTTC
TRBV3-1/TRBV3-2	.	.	TRBJ2-3	CASSQPHGDTQYF	TGTGCCAGCAGCCAACCTCACGGAGATACGCAGTATTTT
TRBV14	.	TRBD1	TRBJ2-3	CASSPRTGGTDTQYF	TGTGCCAGCAGCCCCCGGACAGGGGGCACAGATACGCAGTATTTT
TRBV5-6	.	.	TRBJ1-5	CASSLRVQWNQPQHF	TGTGCCAGCAGCTTGCGGGTTCAGTGGAATCAGCCCCAGCATTTT